This T cell receptor (beta chain) was recovered during a study of tumor-infiltrating lymphocytes in oesophageal squamous cell carcinoma. TCRdb reanalysed the PCR reads using MiXCR and keeps one entry per CDR3 protein. Of about 12,000 distinct CDR3 sequences listed, under 70% are singletons. Germline V gene lookup returns CDR1 SGHVS and CDR2 FNYEAQ. This CDR3 comprises 15 residues. The sample taken for sequencing was esophageal tumor tissue. The rearrangement uses TRBV7-6 and TRBJ2-5, with 14 bases matching TRBD2. The tail of the sequence fits TRBJ2-1 better, so the J call may be wrong. This TCR was recovered from a male donor with esophageal squamous cell carcinoma. CDR3 bases: TGTGCCAGCAGCCCTTGGACTAGCGGGAGGATTGAGCAGTTCTTC. Amino acids: CASSPWTSGRIEQFF.